The rows below give T cell receptor beta chains drawn from one sample of a study of shared clonotypes between healthy human individuals. Repertoires were generated with immunoSEQ multiplex PCR, while TCRdb's copy carries only in-frame clones and drops some. The sample lists more than 550,000 clones, approximately 77% occurring once. Sequencing was performed on memory CD4+ T cells sorted from blood. All receptors come from a woman aged 30 to 39 in good health. CDR3s include the opening cysteine and the closing phenylalanine or tryptophan. A D gene is named only where the DNA matches it firmly. The size entry is marked missing in some rows and otherwise reads once, few, many or a size class.

clone size: .
V gene: TRBV19
J gene: TRBJ2-1
D gene: .
CDR3 DNA: TGTGCCAGTAGTGACAGGCCCAGGGGTGCCAATGAGCAGTTCTTC
CDR3 protein: CASSDRPRGANEQFF

clone size: .
V gene: TRBV10-3
J gene: TRBJ2-7
D gene: .
CDR3 DNA: TGTGCCATCAATACGGGAAAGGCTGATAACTACGAGCAGTACTTC
CDR3 protein: CAINTGKADNYEQYF

clone size: .
V gene: TRBV19
J gene: TRBJ2-2
D gene: TRBD2
CDR3 DNA: TGTGCCAGTAGTATAAATAGCGGGAGTAACACCGGGGAGCTGTTTTTT
CDR3 protein: CASSINSGSNTGELFF

clone size: .
V gene: TRBV6-4
J gene: TRBJ2-7
D gene: .
CDR3 DNA: TGTGCCAGCAGCCCCGGGACGGAGAGCTCCTACGAGCAGTACTTC
CDR3 protein: CASSPGTESSYEQYF

clone size: .
V gene: TRBV19
J gene: TRBJ2-7
D gene: TRBD2
CDR3 DNA: TGTGCCAGTAGTACCCCCGGGGGGGGCTACGAGCAGTACTTC
CDR3 protein: CASSTPGGGYEQYF

clone size: .
V gene: TRBV7-9
J gene: TRBJ2-3
D gene: .
CDR3 DNA: TGTGCCAGCAGCTTCACCCAAGATACGCAGTATTTT
CDR3 protein: CASSFTQDTQYF

clone size: .
V gene: TRBV5-1
J gene: TRBJ2-2
D gene: TRBD2
CDR3 DNA: TGCGCCAGCAGGCCTAGCGGACCTAACACCGGGGAGCTGTTTTTT
CDR3 protein: CASRPSGPNTGELFF

clone size: .
V gene: TRBV5-3
J gene: TRBJ2-7
D gene: .
CDR3 DNA: TGTGCCAGCAGCTTGGGCGCCGGGGAGACAAACGAGCAGTACTTC
CDR3 protein: CASSLGAGETNEQYF

clone size: .
V gene: TRBV2
J gene: TRBJ1-1
D gene: .
CDR3 DNA: TGTGCCAGCAGTGAAAGGCGGGGCACTGAAGCTTTCTTT
CDR3 protein: CASSERRGTEAFF

clone size: .
V gene: TRBV28
J gene: TRBJ1-1
D gene: .
CDR3 DNA: TGTGCCAGCAGTTCAAGGGGACGGGTGAACACTGAAGCTTTCTTT
CDR3 protein: CASSSRGRVNTEAFF

clone size: .
V gene: TRBV2
J gene: TRBJ1-3
D gene: .
CDR3 DNA: TGTGCCAGCTCCAAGTCCGGGAGCTTCCTTTCCTCTGGAAACACCATATATTTT
CDR3 protein: CASSKSGSFLSSGNTIYF

clone size: .
V gene: TRBV30
J gene: TRBJ2-5
D gene: .
CDR3 DNA: TGTGCCTGGAGTCCCCAAGAGACCCAGTACTTC
CDR3 protein: CAWSPQETQYF

clone size: .
V gene: TRBV29-1
J gene: TRBJ2-7
D gene: .
CDR3 DNA: TGCAGCGTTGGTTCGGGGGAACACTACGAGCAGTACTTC
CDR3 protein: CSVGSGEHYEQYF

clone size: once
V gene: TRBV28
J gene: TRBJ2-2
D gene: TRBD1
CDR3 DNA: TGTGCCAGCAGTATAGGGACAGGGAGGACCGGGGAGCTGTTTTTT
CDR3 protein: CASSIGTGRTGELFF

clone size: once
V gene: TRBV6-6
J gene: TRBJ1-5
D gene: .
CDR3 DNA: TGTGCCAGCAGTTACTCAGGCCATAGCAATCAGCCCCAGCATTTT
CDR3 protein: CASSYSGHSNQPQHF

clone size: few
V gene: TRBV5-1
J gene: TRBJ2-7
D gene: TRBD2
CDR3 DNA: TGCGCCAGCAGCTTGGCGGGAGGGCCCGAGCAGTACTTC
CDR3 protein: CASSLAGGPEQYF

clone size: few
V gene: TRBV7-6
J gene: TRBJ1-4
D gene: .
CDR3 DNA: TGTGCCAGCAGCTTAGCGAACGCAGGAGGACTGTTTTTT
CDR3 protein: CASSLANAGGLFF

clone size: .
V gene: TRBV11-2
J gene: TRBJ2-1
D gene: TRBD1
CDR3 DNA: TGTGCCAGCAGCTCTGGACAGGGGGGCTACAATGAGCAGTTCTTC
CDR3 protein: CASSSGQGGYNEQFF

clone size: .
V gene: TRBV19
J gene: TRBJ2-1
D gene: TRBD1
CDR3 DNA: TGTGCCAGTATTGACCCGGGACAGACCTACAATGAGCAGTTCTTC
CDR3 protein: CASIDPGQTYNEQFF

clone size: few
V gene: TRBV27
J gene: TRBJ2-7
D gene: TRBD2
CDR3 DNA: TGTGCCAGCAGTCGTTATAGCGGGCAAGTCTCCTACGAGCAGTACTTC
CDR3 protein: CASSRYSGQVSYEQYF

clone size: .
V gene: TRBV5-4
J gene: TRBJ1-4
D gene: .
CDR3 DNA: TGTGCCAGCAGCGTGGAACCTAATGAAAAACTGTTTTTT
CDR3 protein: CASSVEPNEKLFF

clone size: few
V gene: TRBV27
J gene: TRBJ2-7
D gene: TRBD1
CDR3 DNA: TGTGCCAGCAGTCGGCCGGGACAGGGCTACGAGCAGTACTTC
CDR3 protein: CASSRPGQGYEQYF

clone size: .
V gene: TRBV6-4
J gene: TRBJ2-7
D gene: TRBD2
CDR3 DNA: TGTGCCAGCAACGGGACTAGCCGAAGCTCCTACGAGCAGTACTTC
CDR3 protein: CASNGTSRSSYEQYF

clone size: .
V gene: TRBV20-1
J gene: TRBJ2-1
D gene: .
CDR3 DNA: TGCAGTGTCTTGGAGTATGAGCAGTTCTTC
CDR3 protein: CSVLEYEQFF

clone size: .
V gene: TRBV28
J gene: TRBJ2-3
D gene: .
CDR3 DNA: TGTGCCAGCAGTTCCCTCGAAGGGACACCCACAGATACGCAGTATTTT
CDR3 protein: CASSSLEGTPTDTQYF

clone size: once
V gene: TRBV6-5
J gene: TRBJ1-2
D gene: .
CDR3 DNA: TGTGCCAGCAGTTACTCGAGCCAGGGATTATACACCTTC
CDR3 protein: CASSYSSQGLYTF

clone size: .
V gene: TRBV18
J gene: TRBJ2-6
D gene: .
CDR3 DNA: TGTGCCAGCTCACCTGGAGTTGAGAGCTCTGGGGCCAACGTCCTGACTTTC
CDR3 protein: CASSPGVESSGANVLTF

clone size: once
V gene: TRBV5-1
J gene: TRBJ2-1
D gene: TRBD2
CDR3 DNA: TGCGCCAGCAGCGGATCTAGCGGAGAGACCTACAATGAGCAGTTCTTC
CDR3 protein: CASSGSSGETYNEQFF

clone size: .
V gene: TRBV7-9
J gene: TRBJ2-7
D gene: TRBD2
CDR3 DNA: TGTGCCAGCAGCCCGACCATAGCGGGCCGTCGAGACAACGAGCAGTACTTC
CDR3 protein: CASSPTIAGRRDNEQYF

clone size: once
V gene: TRBV28
J gene: TRBJ2-7
D gene: TRBD2
CDR3 DNA: TGTGCCAGCAGTGCCGCGGGAGCCTACGAGCAGTACTTC
CDR3 protein: CASSAAGAYEQYF

clone size: .
V gene: TRBV28
J gene: TRBJ2-4
D gene: .
CDR3 DNA: TGTGCCAGCAGTTTACCCCAGGGGAGTATAGCCAAAAACATTCAGTACTTC
CDR3 protein: CASSLPQGSIAKNIQYF

clone size: .
V gene: TRBV4-1
J gene: TRBJ2-7
D gene: .
CDR3 DNA: TGCGCCAGCAGCCAAGAGTCCGTTACCTACGAGCAGTACTTC
CDR3 protein: CASSQESVTYEQYF

clone size: .
V gene: TRBV28
J gene: TRBJ2-3
D gene: .
CDR3 DNA: TGTGCCAGCAGTTTCCGGGACTCTGGAACCTATTTT
CDR3 protein: CASSFRDSGTYF

clone size: .
V gene: TRBV19
J gene: TRBJ1-5
D gene: TRBD1
CDR3 DNA: TGTGCCAGTAGTCAGAGCAGGGGGGCTTGGCAGCCCCAGCATTTT
CDR3 protein: CASSQSRGAWQPQHF

clone size: .
V gene: TRBV6-1
J gene: TRBJ1-3
D gene: .
CDR3 DNA: TGTGCCAGCAGCCCTCGCTGGGACTCTGGAAACACCATATATTTT
CDR3 protein: CASSPRWDSGNTIYF

clone size: many
V gene: TRBV25-1
J gene: TRBJ2-1
D gene: .
CDR3 DNA: TGTGCCAGCAGTGCCTTCGGGACTTACAATGAGCAGTTCTTC
CDR3 protein: CASSAFGTYNEQFF

clone size: .
V gene: TRBV19
J gene: TRBJ2-2
D gene: .
CDR3 DNA: TGTGCCAGTTCTACGGGGGGCTCTCGGACCGGGGAGCTGTTTTTT
CDR3 protein: CASSTGGSRTGELFF

clone size: .
V gene: TRBV5-6
J gene: TRBJ1-2
D gene: .
CDR3 DNA: TGTGCCAGCAGCTTGGGGTCGTGGAGGGGTGGCTACACCTTC
CDR3 protein: CASSLGSWRGGYTF

clone size: .
V gene: TRBV5-1
J gene: TRBJ2-1
D gene: .
CDR3 DNA: TGCGCCAGCAGCTTTGGCAACTCCTACAATGAGCAGTTCTTC
CDR3 protein: CASSFGNSYNEQFF

clone size: once
V gene: TRBV30
J gene: TRBJ1-3
D gene: .
CDR3 DNA: TGTGCCTGGAGTAGGATGGAGCGAGGGGCAGGGGGAAACACCATATATTTT
CDR3 protein: CAWSRMERGAGGNTIYF

clone size: .
V gene: TRBV5-4
J gene: TRBJ2-3
D gene: TRBD2
CDR3 DNA: TGTGCCAGCAGCTTGGGGGGAGCGGGATCATCCACAGATACGCAGTATTTT
CDR3 protein: CASSLGGAGSSTDTQYF

clone size: many
V gene: TRBV30
J gene: TRBJ2-1
D gene: TRBD1
CDR3 DNA: TGTGCCTGGAGTCTCAGGGACAGGGGACGGCAGTTCTTC
CDR3 protein: CAWSLRDRGRQFF

clone size: .
V gene: TRBV6-1
J gene: TRBJ2-7
D gene: TRBD1
CDR3 DNA: TGTGCCAGCAGTGCATCCCCGGACAGGGGAGAGCAGTACTTC
CDR3 protein: CASSASPDRGEQYF

clone size: few
V gene: TRBV19
J gene: TRBJ1-5
D gene: .
CDR3 DNA: TGTGCCAGCCAAACCGTCCGGGTTGGCAATCAGCCCCAGCATTTT
CDR3 protein: CASQTVRVGNQPQHF

clone size: .
V gene: TRBV5-4
J gene: TRBJ2-5
D gene: TRBD2
CDR3 DNA: TGTGCCAGCAGCCAGACTAGCGGAGGGGGGGCGGAGACCCAGTACTTC
CDR3 protein: CASSQTSGGGAETQYF

clone size: once
V gene: TRBV11-2
J gene: TRBJ2-3
D gene: TRBD1
CDR3 DNA: TGTGCCAGCATAGGGACAGGGTACACAGATACGCAGTATTTT
CDR3 protein: CASIGTGYTDTQYF

clone size: .
V gene: TRBV28
J gene: TRBJ1-2
D gene: .
CDR3 DNA: TGTGCCAGCAGTTTAAACAGGAGAAACTATGGCTACACCTTC
CDR3 protein: CASSLNRRNYGYTF

clone size: .
V gene: TRBV5-1
J gene: TRBJ2-3
D gene: .
CDR3 DNA: TGCGCCAGCAGCTCCTGGGGCCCCACAGATACGCAGTATTTT
CDR3 protein: CASSSWGPTDTQYF

clone size: .
V gene: TRBV19
J gene: TRBJ1-3
D gene: .
CDR3 DNA: TGTGCCAGTAGCGAAATAGGTCCTGGAAACACCATATATTTT
CDR3 protein: CASSEIGPGNTIYF

clone size: .
V gene: TRBV7-2
J gene: TRBJ2-1
D gene: .
CDR3 DNA: TGTGCCAGCAGCTTAGTGGAGGGGAGTGAGCAGTTCTTC
CDR3 protein: CASSLVEGSEQFF